The 12 T cell receptor beta chains presented below share a single source sample, sequenced in a study of PD-1 blockade in classical Hodgkin lymphoma (TCRdb year 2020). The time point label, as the study defines it: cycle 2 day 1 (C2D1) of nivolumab. All trial patients had relapsed after autologous stem cell transplantation, with cohorts A, B and C differing in prior brentuximab vedotin exposure. The protocol used for the library was the immunoSEQ multiplex PCR assay. Drawn from immuneACCESS, this table holds only the in-frame rearrangements with V and J called that TCRdb kept. Clones are partly lost; checked studies trace under half to an unresolved V gene and leave the rest unexplained. Recorded for this sample are over 50,000 clones; approximately 73% of them occurred a single time. The top ten constitute roughly 16% of the sample. The sample was peripheral blood mononuclear cells (PBMCs), taken before the second cycle of nivolumab. Source of these receptors: a human donor with classical Hodgkin lymphoma.

J is TRBJ1-2 and V is TRBV5-1; D ambiguous. Trimming pared 3 bases from V and 2 bases from J, leaving 11 bases between. The germline V gene has CDR1 SGHRS and CDR2 YFSETQ. This CDR3 is built from 14 residues. CDR3: CASSSQTENYGYTF. For the CDR3, the DNA is TGCGCCAGCAGCTCCCAGACGGAGAACTATGGCTACACCTTC.

The rearrangement links TRBV6-1 to TRBJ2-3; the match to TRBD2 covers 7 bases. The germline CDR1 and CDR2 sequences are MNHNS and SASEGT. The CDR3 is 17 amino acids. J was trimmed by 3 bases and V by 0 bases; bases with no gene match: 9. CDR3 bases: TGTGCCAGCAGTGAAGCGCAGGGAGGGCCTCGGACAGATACGCAGTATTTT. It is translated as CASSEAQGGPRTDTQYF.

This chain links TRBV28 with TRBJ1-4; D gene ambiguous. Germline V CDR1 and CDR2: MDHEN, SYDVKM. This CDR3 contains 18 residues. V lost 6 bases, J lost 0 bases, and 20 bases lay in between. CDR3 sequence reads: CASRQPPRATTTNEKLFF. CDR3 in DNA: TGTGCCAGCAGGCAGCCCCCGAGGGCGACTACAACTAATGAAAAACTGTTTTTT.

This clone was found once. The CDR3 loop is CASSLGLAGSYEQYF. The CDR3 DNA reads as TGCGCCAGCAGCTTAGGACTAGCGGGTAGTTACGAGCAGTACTTC. The chain couples TRBV5-1 to TRBJ2-7, with 11 nucleotides matching TRBD2. Trimming at V came to 2 bases and at J to 4 bases, leaving 5 bases not matched to a gene. CDR1 and CDR2 (germline): SGHRS, YFSETQ. This CDR3 is built from 15 residues.

The V call is TRBV6-5, the J call TRBJ1-2; 8 bases fit TRBD1. V shed 5 bases and J 8 bases; nucleotides not matched to a gene: 13. The CDR3 totals 15 residues. Germline V CDR1 and CDR2: MNHEY, SVGAGI. As DNA, the CDR3 is TGTGCCAGCAGTGGGGCCCGTTCAGGGGGCTTGGGCTACACCTTC. Translated: CASSGARSGGLGYTF.

The chain has TRBV9 and TRBJ2-3; 9 bases align to TRBD1. J lost 6 bases, V lost 4 bases, and 9 bases had no gene match. This CDR3 region has 15 residues. The germline V gene has CDR1 SGDLS and CDR2 YYNGEE. Here the CDR3 reads CASSLRGTGWDTQYF. The CDR3 DNA is TGTGCCAGCAGCTTACGAGGGACAGGGTGGGATACGCAGTATTTT.

This chain links TRBV7-8 with TRBJ2-7; 8 bases agree with TRBD1. This CDR3 has 15 amino acids. Trimming cost V 1 base and J 4 bases; bases outside gene matches: 6. The germline V gene has CDR1 SGHVS and CDR2 FQNEAQ. CDR3 in DNA: TGTGCCAGCAGCTTAGGTCGACAGGGGATGTACGAGCAGTACTTC. Translation gives CASSLGRQGMYEQYF.

CDR3 nucleotide sequence: TGTGCCAGCAGCCAATCGCTAAACCTCCACTTT. It is translated as CASSQSLNLHF. This chain uses TRBV7-9 with TRBJ1-6; no firm D call. Germline-derived CDR1 and CDR2 are SEHNR and FQNEAQ (reference sequence). V lost 5 bases, J lost 15 bases, and 11 bases lay in between. The CDR3 sequence is 11 residues long.

This sequence joins TRBV7-8 and TRBJ2-2; 7 bases map to TRBD2. The V segment lost 5 bases and the J segment 0 bases; nucleotides outside the gene matches: 6. The CDR3 contains 16 residues. The V gene's germline CDR1 is SGHVS and CDR2 FQNEAQ. The CDR3 sequence is CASSAVLATNTGELFF. The CDR3 DNA is TGTGCCAGCAGCGCCGTACTAGCGACGAACACCGGGGAGCTGTTTTTT.

The V and J genes are TRBV28 and TRBJ2-2; D ambiguous. The CDR3 runs to 14 residues. Trimming removed 4 bases from V and 5 bases from J, with 11 bases in between. Germline CDR1 reads MDHEN; CDR2 reads SYDVKM. In DNA, the CDR3 is TGTGCCAGCAGTTGGTCAATGGGGACCGGGGAGCTGTTTTTT. Translation: CASSWSMGTGELFF.

The J gene is TRBJ2-1, the V gene TRBV10-3, with D perhaps TRBD1 (7 bases). V dropped 4 bases and J dropped 5 bases, with 12 bases sitting between them. CDR1 and CDR2 from the germline V gene are ENHRY and SYGVKD. The CDR3 runs to 14 residues. The CDR3 spells CAISGTTGDNEQFF. Here the CDR3 DNA reads TGTGCCATCAGTGGGACTACAGGGGACAATGAGCAGTTCTTC.

The V and J genes are TRBV2 and TRBJ2-5; unclear D gene. The CDR3 is made up of 12 amino acids. Germline CDR1 and CDR2: SNHLY and FYNNEI. Deletions cut 5 bases from V and 5 bases from J, with 9 bases between. CDR3 in DNA: TGTGCCAGCAGTTTATTATCGGAGACCCAGTACTTC. Translation: CASSLLSETQYF.